This T cell receptor beta chain came from a study of T cells in Graves' hyperthyroidism and ophthalmopathy. In germline, CDR1 is SGHTA, CDR2 FQGTGA. The CDR3 runs to 15 residues. The TCR beta CDR3 regions underwent amplification using RNA transcripts as the source. A first-round RT-PCR of the TCR CDR3 used the HTBI primer set. TCRdb recomputed calls from the multiplex PCR reads with MiXCR, one row per CDR3 protein. The repertoire holds about 740,000 distinct CDR3 sequences, approximately 14% seen once, with roughly 10% in the top ten. About this clonotype: A much bigger clone sits one base away, suggesting this may be a read error.

The chain has TRBV7-3 and TRBJ2-1; D might be TRBD1 (5 bases). The sequenced sample consisted of blood. This clonotype was obtained from a young woman with Graves' hyperthyroidism. CDR3 sequence reads: CASSLIRGMRNGQFF. Written as DNA, the CDR3 is TGTGCCAGCAGCTTAATTAGGGGAATGAGGAATGGGCAGTTCTTC.